These 7 T cell receptor beta chains originate from one sample sequenced in a study of T-cell reconstitution after alpha-beta-depleted transplantation in children. Unique molecular identifiers tagged the TCRbeta library. Using its own MiXCR run on the PCR reads, TCRdb lists one record per CDR3 protein. The sample lists 90,000 to 120,000 distinct CDR3 sequences; 5.5% to 6.5% were seen once. Sequencing was performed on PBMCs, mostly from graft donor cells, taken 360 days after TCRalphabeta/CD19-depleted stem cell transplant. The origin of the receptors is a male patient aged 2-10 years who had a stem cell transplant for acute lymphoblastic leukemia, so the T cells may come from the graft donor.

In this sample, this clonotype turned up many times. This rearrangement joins TRBV29-1 to TRBJ2-7; 8 nucleotides align to TRBD2. The V and J ends lost 3 bases and 0 bases, in that order; junction bases with no gene match: 4. CDR1 is SQVTM, CDR2 ANQGSEA, per germline. This CDR3 region has 14 residues. The CDR3 nucleotides are TGCAGCGTTGAGGGGGGGACTAGCTCCTACGAGCAGTACTTC. Protein: CSVEGGTSSYEQYF.

This clonotype was detected many times. The V and J genes are TRBV19 and TRBJ1-2, with D maybe TRBD1 (6 bases). This CDR3 has 14 residues. Trimming took 3 bases from V and 4 from J, leaving 12 bases between them. Per germline, CDR1 LNHDA and CDR2 SQIVND (reference sequence). In DNA form, the CDR3 reads TGTGCCAGTAGTATGCAGGGGAGCGGCTATGGCTACACCTTC. It specifies CASSMQGSGYGYTF.

The chain is built from TRBV11-2 and TRBJ1-3; D might be TRBD1 (5 bases). Germline V gives CDR1 SGHAT, CDR2 FQNNGV. Trimming took off 3 bases at V and 0 bases at J, with 6 bases between the two ends. The CDR3 has 14 amino acids. CDR3 region: CASSFGGSGNTIYF. DNA of the CDR3: TGTGCCAGCAGCTTTGGGGGCTCTGGAAACACCATATATTTT.

This clonotype was counted many times. J is TRBJ2-1 and V is TRBV7-9; 11 bases map to TRBD2. The CDR3 runs to 16 residues. Germline lookup yields CDR1 SEHNR and CDR2 FQNEAQ (reference sequence). V trimming: 5 bases; J trimming: 7 bases; junction bases outside the gene matches: 10. DNA for the CDR3: TGTGCCAGCAGCCCTTGGACTAGCGGGCCTGCGAATGAGCAGTTCTTC. Translating it yields CASSPWTSGPANEQFF.

This clonotype was observed a handful of times. This rearrangement joins TRBV6-1 to TRBJ2-1; tentatively, D is TRBD2 (7 bases). CDR3 size: 16 residues. Looked up from germline, CDR1 is MNHNS and CDR2 is SASEGT. V lost 3 bases and J 0 bases, leaving 12 bases between the germline ends. The CDR3 here is CASSEGGGLSYNEQFF. The CDR3 DNA sequence: TGTGCCAGCAGTGAGGGCGGGGGCCTCTCCTACAATGAGCAGTTCTTC.

J is TRBJ1-2 and V is TRBV7-9, with a weak D call TRBD1 (6 bases). The CDR3 contains 13 residues. CDR1 and CDR2 (germline): SEHNR, FQNEAQ (reference sequence). V was pared by 5 bases and J by 4 bases, with 11 bases between. CDR3 region: CASSPTGLYGYTF. Written as DNA, the CDR3 is TGTGCCAGCAGCCCCACAGGGCTCTATGGCTACACCTTC.

This chain joins TRBV5-6 and TRBJ2-3; 8 nucleotides align to TRBD1. CDR3 size: 16 residues. Losses at the gene ends were 3 bases for V and 6 bases for J; bases not matched to a gene: 12. CDR1 and CDR2 (germline): SGHDT, YYEEEE. CDR3 in DNA: TGTGCCAGCAGCTGGGGACTCGGGACAGGCCCCGATACGCAGTATTTT. This translates into CASSWGLGTGPDTQYF. The full variable domain, rest sourced from reference TRBV5-6 and TRBJ2-3, is DAGVTQSPTHLIKTRGQQVTLRCSPKSGHDTVSWYQQALGQGPQFIFQYYEEEERQRGNFPDRFSGHQFPNYSSELNVNALLLGDSALYLCASSWGLGTGPDTQYFGPGTRLTVL.